Here is one T cell receptor (beta chain) with its context. Its antigen is not identified. This specimen belongs to a study of chemoradiotherapy in HPV16-positive cancers. General observations from the study: HPV-specific T cells were functionally defined from only two HPV16-positive patients. In HPV16-positive patients, HPV-responsive T-cell expansion tracked better recurrence-free survival.

Assay: immunoSEQ multiplex PCR; the TCRdb copy retains only in-frame clones and omits some. In the table there are 19,000 or so clones, roughly 90% of which are singletons. This sequence originates from a human donor with HPV-associated anogenital cancer. The sequencing used blood, collected from a patient who underwent chemoradiotherapy.

This chain's CDR3 is CASSQETSGERYEQYF. As DNA, the CDR3 is TGCGCCAGCAGCCAAGAGACTAGCGGGGAGAGGTACGAGCAGTACTTC. The chain couples TRBV4-1 to TRBJ2-7; 11 nucleotides line up with TRBD2. The CDR3 is 16 residues long. CDR1 and CDR2 from the germline V gene are MGHRA and YSYEKL. V lost 0 bases, J lost 4 bases, and 5 bases stayed unmatched.